The next 21 T cell receptor beta chains were all read from a single sample in a study of monozygotic twins with inflammatory bowel disease. From the 5' RACE reads, TCRdb lists one entry per CDR3 protein and no DNA. In all, the sample yields approximately 380,000 distinct CDR3 sequences. Sequencing was carried out using blood. All receptors derive from a human donor with ulcerative colitis or Crohn's disease, or a healthy co-twin of an affected twin (not recorded which).

The V call is TRBV15, the J call TRBJ2-3; absent DNA, TCRdb's TRBD2 call cannot be checked. The germline CDR1 and CDR2 sequences are LNHNV and YYDKDF (reference sequence). CDR3 size: 17 residues. CDR3 sequence: CATSRDFGRIEGDTQYF.

The V and J genes are TRBV6-5 and TRBJ2-7; TCRdb picks TRBD1, but there is no DNA to check that call. The CDR3 has 15 residues. The germline CDR1 and CDR2 sequences are MNHEY and SVGAGI. The CDR3 protein is CASSYSAGGSYEQYF.

The chain joins TRBV5-1 to TRBJ2-3; TCRdb lists TRBD2, though no DNA is available to test this call. From germline, CDR1 is SGHRS and CDR2 YFSETQ. The CDR3 is 17 amino acids. CDR3 loop: CASSLITGTSNGDTQYF.

The CDR3 is CSVVGLIANYGYTF. This sequence joins TRBV29-1 and TRBJ1-2. This CDR3 comprises 14 residues. Germline loops: CDR1 SQVTM, CDR2 ANQGSEA.

V gene TRBV20-1 combines with J gene TRBJ2-7; TCRdb indicates TRBD2, and absent DNA this call remains unverified. The length of the CDR3 is 17 residues. Germline-derived CDR1 and CDR2 are DFQATT and SNEGSKA (reference sequence). The CDR3: CSAGGQGLAGSVDEQYF.

This rearrangement joins TRBV5-1 to TRBJ2-1; checking the TCRdb D call of TRBD2 is not possible without DNA. CDR3 length: 18 residues. Germline CDR1 is SGHRS and CDR2 is YFSETQ. CDR3 residues: CASSLASGTSGSYNEQFF. The entire variable domain, with the rest obtained from reference TRBV5-1 and TRBJ2-1, is as follows: KAGVTQTPRYLIKTRGQQVTLSCSPISGHRSVSWYQQTPGQGLQFLFEYFSETQRNKGNFPGRFSGRQFSNSRSEMNVSTLELGDSALYLCASSLASGTSGSYNEQFFGPGTRLTVL.

The V call is TRBV20-1, the J call TRBJ2-3; TCRdb designates TRBD2, a call that cannot be tested without DNA. The CDR3 runs to 15 residues. Looked up from germline, CDR1 is DFQATT and CDR2 is SNEGSKA (reference sequence). The CDR3 loop reads CSAPPSGTSTDTQYF.

V usage is TRBV6-1 and J usage is TRBJ2-7; TCRdb gives TRBD1 as the D gene, but with no DNA this cannot be confirmed. CDR1 is MNHNS and CDR2 is SASEGT in the germline V gene. The CDR3 contains 14 residues. Here the CDR3 reads CASSTQGATYEQYF.

This chain links TRBV7-8 with TRBJ2-1; the D call from TCRdb, TRBD1, cannot be confirmed without DNA. This CDR3 comprises 16 residues. CDR1 is SGHVS, CDR2 FQNEAQ, per germline. The CDR3 loop is CASSLWGERGPDEQFF.

The chain uses TRBV18 and TRBJ2-5; TCRdb lists TRBD1, though no DNA is available to test this call. The V gene's germline CDR1 is KGHSH and CDR2 LQKENI. The CDR3 spans 14 residues. CDR3: CASSPGQYQETQYF.

This chain uses TRBV4-2 with TRBJ2-2. The CDR3 contains 13 residues. Germline V gene data show CDR1 as LGHNA and CDR2 as YNFKEQ. The CDR3 here is CASSQLPPGELFF.

This CDR3 reads CASSWRVQYEQYF. The chain employs TRBV7-9 and TRBJ2-7; TCRdb's D call, TRBD2, is unchecked because there is no DNA. Per the germline V gene, CDR1 is SEHNR and CDR2 is FQNEAQ (reference sequence). There are 13 residues in the CDR3. The whole variable domain, filled in from reference TRBV7-9 and TRBJ2-7, reads DTGVSQNPRHKITKRGQNVTFRCDPISEHNRLYWYRQTLGQGPEFLTYFQNEAQLEKSRLLSDRFSAERPKGSFSTLEIQRTEQGDSAMYLCASSWRVQYEQYFGPGTRLTVT.

The chain uses TRBV5-1 and TRBJ2-6. CDR1 is SGHRS, CDR2 YFSETQ, per germline. CDR3 size: 17 residues. CDR3 sequence reads: CASSLVADIPGANVLTF.

The chain couples TRBV9 to TRBJ1-1. CDR3 length equals 16 residues. Germline V lookup: CDR1 SGDLS, CDR2 YYNGEE. The CDR3 loop reads CASSSRTGPMNTEAFF.

The chain recombines TRBV6-1 with TRBJ1-2; the TRBD1 assignment by TCRdb is unverifiable without DNA. The CDR3 has 15 residues. Germline assignment: CDR1 MNHNS and CDR2 SASEGT. The CDR3 spells CASSPARQGAQGYTF.

The chain combines TRBV6-2 or TRBV6-3 with TRBJ2-7; TCRdb calls TRBD1, which cannot be checked without DNA. In germline, CDR1 is MNHEY, CDR2 SVGEGT. CDR3 length equals 13 residues. CDR3 loop: CASTRDRVYEQYF.

The genes are TRBV5-1 and TRBJ2-5. The CDR3 extends over 15 amino acids. CDR1 and CDR2 (germline): SGHRS, YFSETQ. CDR3 in amino acids: CASSLVVGIQETQYF.

CDR3 protein: CASSRPSGGGTDTQYF. This chain connects TRBV18 to TRBJ2-3; the D call from TCRdb, TRBD2, cannot be confirmed without DNA. The CDR3 covers 16 residues. Germline CDR1 KGHSH, CDR2 LQKENI. The full variable domain, with the rest looked up from reference TRBV18 and TRBJ2-3, is NAGVMQNPRHLVRRRGQEARLRCSPMKGHSHVYWYRQLPEEGLKFMVYLQKENIIDESGMPKERFSAEFPKEGPSILRIQQVVRGDSAAYFCASSRPSGGGTDTQYFGPGTRLTVL.

The V call is TRBV27, the J call TRBJ1-1; TCRdb selects TRBD1, and the lack of DNA leaves this call unchecked. The V gene's germline CDR1 is MNHEY and CDR2 SMNVEV (reference sequence). This CDR3 has 15 residues. CDR3 amino acids: CASSWAGTGGIRAFF.

V and J are TRBV7-6 and TRBJ2-3; absent DNA, TCRdb's TRBD1 call cannot be checked. The CDR3 contains 17 residues. Germline CDR1 reads SGHVS; CDR2 reads FNYEAQ. The CDR3 is CASSPRQETWRTDTQYF. Variable domain in full (rest from reference TRBV7-6 and TRBJ2-3): GAGVSQSPRYKVTKRGQDVALRCDPISGHVSLYWYRQALGQGPEFLTYFNYEAQQDKSGLPNDRFSAERPEGSISTLTIQRTEQRDSAMYRCASSPRQETWRTDTQYFGPGTRLTVL.

V and J are TRBV7-3 and TRBJ2-7; the D call from TCRdb, TRBD1, cannot be confirmed without DNA. The CDR3 spans 15 residues. Germline values: CDR1 SGHTA, CDR2 FQGTGA. CDR3: CASSPGGGSSYEQYF. Based on the CDR3 plus reference TRBV7-3 and TRBJ2-7, the full variable domain is GAGVSQTPSNKVTEKGKYVELRCDPISGHTALYWYRQSLGQGPEFLIYFQGTGAADDSGLPNDRFFAVRPEGSVSTLKIQRTERGDSAVYLCASSPGGGSSYEQYFGPGTRLTVT.